The text below deals with one T cell receptor (beta chain). Sequencing used immunoSEQ multiplex PCR; TCRdb keeps in-frame clones, though not all of them. The profile covers around 240,000 clones, with roughly 82% appearing a single time and around 2% taken by the ten largest. The record originates from a study of blood T cell repertoires in COVID-19. For the study at large: Material from acute and convalescent COVID-19 was sourced from the United States, Italy and Spain. The cDNA or gDNA used as material had been derived from T cells, B-cell-depleted T cells, or PBMCs.

Participants were placed into cohorts based on the clinical history they reported. The CDR3 consists of 14 residues. V dropped 0 bases and J dropped 2 bases, with 9 bases sitting between them. CDR1 and CDR2 from the germline V gene are SGHKS and YYEKEE (reference sequence). The rearrangement uses TRBV5-5 and TRBJ2-7; D gene ambiguous. The sample comprised PBMCs or T cells enriched from blood (not recorded which). The sequence was obtained from a woman aged 45-59 years who had recovered from COVID-19. The CDR3 spells CASSLGSVAYEQYF. For the CDR3, the DNA is TGTGCCAGCAGCTTGGGGTCAGTGGCCTACGAGCAGTACTTC.